One sample yielded the 17 T cell receptor beta chains listed below, sequenced in a study of glioma-infiltrating T cells. Amplification of TCR alpha and beta CDR3 regions from RNA used iRepertoire nested multiplex PCR. TCRdb re-called the multiplex PCR reads through MiXCR, storing one row per CDR3 protein. The sample includes approximately 100,000 distinct CDR3 sequences, less than 30% seen only once; the top ten take 30% to 35%. Sequenced sample: glioma tissue, nonneoplastic brain tissue, or PBMCs (not recorded which). The receptors were sampled from a human donor with low-grade glioma or glioblastoma, undergoing nonglioma brain surgery, or in good health (not recorded which).

The chain uses TRBV11-3 and TRBJ1-1, with D uncertain. V lost 3 bases to trimming and J lost 6 bases, with 8 bases between them. The CDR3 sequence is 12 residues long. CDR1 is SGHNT and CDR2 is YENEEA in the germline V gene. Written as DNA, the CDR3 is TGTGCCAGCAGCTTTTTCTTAGCTGAAGCTTTCTTT. This translates into CASSFFLAEAFF.

As to this clonotype: The junction departs from germline at one end; a sequencing error may be responsible. This chain uses TRBV15 with TRBJ1-5, with no clear D. Germline assignment: CDR1 LNHNV and CDR2 YYDKDF (reference sequence). The CDR3 has 12 amino acids. CDR3 DNA sequence: TGTGCCACCAGCATCCGTACTCAGCCCGAGCATTTT. Protein: CATSIRTQPEHF.

This chain links TRBV11-2 with TRBJ1-1; maybe TRBD1 (5 bases). The CDR3 is 19 amino acids. Germline V CDR1 and CDR2: SGHAT, FQNNGV. The V end lost 1 base, the J end lost 0 bases, and 21 bases lay between the germline ends. CDR3 nucleotides: TGTGCCAGCAGCTTAGTAGAGGGGTCGGGAGGGTTTATGAACACTGAAGCTTTCTTT. It is translated as CASSLVEGSGGFMNTEAFF. Together with reference TRBV11-2 and TRBJ1-1, the CDR3 gives the full variable domain: EAGVAQSPRYKIIEKRQSVAFWCNPISGHATLYWYQQILGQGPKLLIQFQNNGVVDDSQLPKDRFSAERLKGVDSTLKIQPAKLEDSAVYLCASSLVEGSGGFMNTEAFFGQGTRLTVV.

The chain recombines TRBV6-2 or TRBV6-3 with TRBJ2-2; possible D gene TRBD1, 6 bases. The CDR3 is 12 residues long. CDR1 is MNHEY, CDR2 SVGEGT, per germline. V gave up 4 bases and J gave up 8 bases, with 8 bases separating them. The CDR3 DNA follows: TGTGCCAGCAGTTCAGGGGTTGGGGAGCTGTTTTTT. Translated, it gives CASSSGVGELFF.

This clonotype has just one count. The J gene is TRBJ2-5, the V gene TRBV4-1, with TRBD2 matching over 12 bases. The CDR3 is 16 amino acids. CDR1 MGHRA and CDR2 YSYEKL come from the germline V gene. The V gene end was trimmed by 0 bases and the J gene end by 5 bases; junction bases not matched to a gene: 4. CDR3 amino acids: CASSQDWTSGKETQYF. Here the CDR3 DNA reads TGCGCCAGCAGCCAAGATTGGACTAGCGGGAAGGAGACCCAGTACTTC.

The V and J genes are TRBV19 and TRBJ2-1, with D perhaps matching TRBD2 (6 bases). In germline, CDR1 is LNHDA, CDR2 SQIVND (reference sequence). The CDR3 contains 15 residues. The V end was cut by 5 bases, the J end by 3 bases, with 14 bases between. The CDR3 DNA reads as TGTGCCAGTAGTCTAACGGGAGTTGGCTACAATGAGCAGTTCTTC. It encodes CASSLTGVGYNEQFF.

This clonotype was observed at least ten times. The genes are TRBV20-1 and TRBJ1-1; no clear D gene. The CDR3 contains 11 residues. CDR1 and CDR2 from the germline V gene are DFQATT and SNEGSKA (reference sequence). With 3 bases removed from V and 10 bases from J, the gap between germline ends came to 12 bases. CDR3 region: CSASTLMIAFF. The DNA for the CDR3 is TGCAGTGCTAGCACCCTTATGATAGCTTTCTTT.

Ten or more counts support this clonotype. The chain uses TRBV2 and TRBJ1-6, with D possibly being TRBD1 (5 bases). The ends were cut back, 6 bases at V and 7 bases at J, with 13 bases in the middle. Germline CDR1 reads SNHLY; CDR2 reads FYNNEI. The CDR3 sequence is 14 residues long. DNA of the CDR3: TGTGCCAGCAGGAGGGCAGGACAAAATTCACCCCTCCACTTT. Its protein is CASRRAGQNSPLHF.

The table lists this clonotype with many counts. The chain recombines TRBV7-9 with TRBJ1-1, with 7 bases matching TRBD1. V gave up 2 bases and J gave up 3 bases; unmatched junction bases: 9. The length of the CDR3 is 16 residues. Germline values: CDR1 SEHNR, CDR2 FQNEAQ (reference sequence). The CDR3: CASSLPSGQSYTEAFF. CDR3 in DNA: TGTGCCAGCAGCTTACCATCGGGACAGAGTTACACTGAAGCTTTCTTT.

Concerning this clonotype itself: One end of the junction fails to match germline, which may point to a read error. The CDR3 bases are TGTGCTAGCAGCTCCAGCGGGAGGAGGAATGAGCAGTTCTTC. The encoded protein is CASSSSGRRNEQFF. J is TRBJ2-1 and V is TRBV7-7, with 9 nucleotides matching TRBD2. CDR3 length: 14 residues. Germline lookup yields CDR1 SSHAT and CDR2 FNYEAQ (reference sequence).

Details on this clonotype: The junction shows a germline mismatch at one end, possibly a read error. The chain couples TRBV19 to TRBJ2-7; D may be TRBD1 or TRBD2 (5 bases each). This CDR3 region has 14 residues. Germline values: CDR1 LNHDA, CDR2 SQIVND (reference sequence). Here the CDR3 reads CASSSRDGFYEPYF. The CDR3 DNA follows: TGTGCCAGTAGTTCCCGGGACGGCTTCTACGAGCCGTACTTC.

Ten or more counts support this clonotype. The rearrangement uses TRBV2 and TRBJ2-7; TRBD2 aligns across 14 bases. The CDR3 totals 14 residues. Trimming at V came to 6 bases and at J to 3 bases, leaving 1 base not matched to a gene. Germline CDR1 reads SNHLY; CDR2 reads FYNNEI. Here the CDR3 reads CASRTSGRGYEQYF. The DNA of the CDR3 is TGTGCCAGCAGGACTAGCGGGAGGGGCTACGAGCAGTACTTC.

As concerns this clonotype: The junction differs from germline at one of its ends, possibly a read error. This rearrangement joins TRBV6-2 or TRBV6-3 to TRBJ1-1, with 9 bases fitting TRBD1. The germline gives CDR1 MNHEY, CDR2 SVGEGT. This CDR3 comprises 16 residues. The CDR3 coding sequence is TGTGCCAGCAGTTACTTGAGGACAGGGGCGGGAACTAAAGCTTTATTT. This sequence encodes CASSYLRTGAGTKALF.

This clonotype was picked up many times. The chain couples TRBV10-3 to TRBJ2-1, with D possibly TRBD2 on 6 matching bases. The V and J ends lost 8 bases and 1 base respectively, with 15 bases between them. Looked up from germline, CDR1 is ENHRY and CDR2 is SYGVKD. The CDR3 spans 15 residues. This CDR3 reads CAIQAGAGSYNEQFF. CDR3 nucleotides: TGTGCCATCCAAGCGGGCGCGGGATCCTACAATGAGCAGTTCTTC.

The V and J genes are TRBV6-1 and TRBJ2-1; TRBD1 matches 8 bases. The J segment lost 8 bases and the V segment lost 9 bases, leaving 9 bases of the junction unmatched. CDR1 and CDR2 from the germline V gene are MNHNS and SASEGT. The CDR3 is 13 amino acids. The CDR3 here is CARSRQGYYEQFF. The CDR3 DNA is TGTGCCAGGAGTCGACAGGGGTACTATGAGCAGTTCTTC.

The J gene is TRBJ2-1, the V gene TRBV12-3 or TRBV12-4; D call uncertain. The CDR3 sequence is 13 residues long. The V end was cut by 5 bases, the J end by 6 bases, with 11 bases between. CDR3 sequence: CASSIHSGNEQFF. As DNA, the CDR3 is TGTGCCAGCAGTATACATTCGGGCAATGAGCAGTTCTTC.

This clonotype appeared many times. V is TRBV10-2 and J is TRBJ2-1, with D possibly TRBD2 on 6 matching bases. Germline V gene lookup returns CDR1 WSHSY and CDR2 SAAADI. Trimming took 3 bases from V and 2 from J, leaving 11 bases between them. The CDR3 loop spans 15 amino acids. As DNA, the CDR3 is TGCGCCAGCAGTGACTCGGGGAGGACCTACAATGAGCAGTTCTTC. Translated, it gives CASSDSGRTYNEQFF.